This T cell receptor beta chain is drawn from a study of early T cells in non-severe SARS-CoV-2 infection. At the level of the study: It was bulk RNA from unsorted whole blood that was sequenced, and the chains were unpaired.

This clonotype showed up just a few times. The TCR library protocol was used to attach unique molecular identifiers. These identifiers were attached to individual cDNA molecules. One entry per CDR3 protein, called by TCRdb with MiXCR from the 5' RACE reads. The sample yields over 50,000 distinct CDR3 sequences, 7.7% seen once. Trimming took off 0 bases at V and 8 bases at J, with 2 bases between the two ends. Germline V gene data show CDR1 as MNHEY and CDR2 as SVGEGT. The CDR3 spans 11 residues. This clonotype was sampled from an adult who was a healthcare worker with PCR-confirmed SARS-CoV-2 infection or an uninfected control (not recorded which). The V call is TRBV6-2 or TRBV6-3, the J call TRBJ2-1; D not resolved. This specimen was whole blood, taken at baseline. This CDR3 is CASSYSYEQFF. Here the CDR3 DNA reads TGTGCCAGCAGTTACTCTTATGAGCAGTTCTTC.